This T cell receptor beta chain was recovered during a study of cytomegalovirus exposure and HLA in healthy donors. The overall study: The 95 to 150 validation repertoires used a platform that matched the one used for the approximately 670 first-cohort repertoires, as a later analysis reported. Study observations and caveats: The study found most TCR sequences rare, yet found some public TCRs in many donors. Per published reports, the classifier diagnosed cytomegalovirus status with high specificity and sensitivity.

The CDR3 has 18 residues. Germline V gene data show CDR1 as GTSNPN and CDR2 as SVGIG (reference sequence). V was shortened by 3 bases and J by 1 base, with 21 bases between the two germline ends. Clones were sequenced by immunoSEQ multiplex PCR, and TCRdb holds only the in-frame ones, with some missing. This sample yields about 190,000 clones, of which roughly 86% are seen a single time; roughly 1.5% belongs to the top ten. A roughly 120-subject validation cohort, separate from the approximately 670-subject first cohort, supplied the donors. As to this clone: What it binds is not known.

The source is a woman aged 18-29 years in good health and CMV-seronegative. Sample: PBMCs. The rearrangement links TRBV30 to TRBJ2-2; D may be TRBD2 (5 bases). CDR3 protein: CAWSTGFTGILNTGELFF. Written as DNA, the CDR3 is TGTGCCTGGAGCACCGGGTTTACCGGGATCTTGAACACCGGGGAGCTGTTTTTT.